The clone carrying this T cell receptor beta chain was seen once. The CDR3 totals 13 residues. The germline CDR1 and CDR2 sequences are SGHRS and YFSETQ. Trimming took 6 bases from V and 9 from J; bases not matched to a gene: 1. This record comes from a study of control samples from healthy donors and cancer patients. Clones were read by immunoSEQ multiplex PCR, and TCRdb kept only the in-frame ones, dropping some. Among over 85,000 clones listed, about 89% were seen once. The TCR comes from a woman between 50 and 59 years old with colorectal cancer. J is TRBJ1-6 and V is TRBV5-1, with 12 positions matching TRBD1. Sequencing input: PBMCs. The CDR3 here is CASKGQGASPLHF. The CDR3 bases are TGCGCCAGCAAGGGACAGGGGGCTTCACCCCTCCACTTT.